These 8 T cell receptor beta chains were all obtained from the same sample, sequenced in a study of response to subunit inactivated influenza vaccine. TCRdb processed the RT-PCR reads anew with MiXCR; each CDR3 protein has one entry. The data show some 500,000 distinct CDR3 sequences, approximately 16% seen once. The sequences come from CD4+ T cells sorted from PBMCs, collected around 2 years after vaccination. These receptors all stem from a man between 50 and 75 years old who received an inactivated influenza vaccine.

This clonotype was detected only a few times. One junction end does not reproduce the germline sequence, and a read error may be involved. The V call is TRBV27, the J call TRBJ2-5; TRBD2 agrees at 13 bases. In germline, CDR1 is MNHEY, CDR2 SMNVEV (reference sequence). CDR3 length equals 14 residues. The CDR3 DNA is TGTGCCAGCAAAAAGGGACTAGCGGGACGCGTAGAAAACTTC. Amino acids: CASKKGLAGRVENF.

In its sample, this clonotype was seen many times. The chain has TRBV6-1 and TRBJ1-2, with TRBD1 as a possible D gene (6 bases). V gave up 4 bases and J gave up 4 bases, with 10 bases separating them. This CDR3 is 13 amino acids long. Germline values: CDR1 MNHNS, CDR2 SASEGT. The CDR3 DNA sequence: TGTGCCAGCAGTGCAGGACAGCTCTATGGCTACACCTTC. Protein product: CASSAGQLYGYTF.

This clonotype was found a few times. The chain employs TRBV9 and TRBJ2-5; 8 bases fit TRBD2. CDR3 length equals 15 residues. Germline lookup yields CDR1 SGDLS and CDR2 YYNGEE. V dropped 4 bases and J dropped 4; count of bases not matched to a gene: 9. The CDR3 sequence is CASSPTGGPLETQYF. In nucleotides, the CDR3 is TGTGCCAGCAGCCCCACGGGAGGGCCTTTAGAGACCCAGTACTTC.

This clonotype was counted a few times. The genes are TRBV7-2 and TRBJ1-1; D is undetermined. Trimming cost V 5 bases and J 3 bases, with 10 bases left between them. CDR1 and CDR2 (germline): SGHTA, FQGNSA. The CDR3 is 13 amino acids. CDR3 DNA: TGTGCCAGCAGCCGTCGTCGGGACACTGAAGCTTTCTTT. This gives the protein CASSRRRDTEAFF.

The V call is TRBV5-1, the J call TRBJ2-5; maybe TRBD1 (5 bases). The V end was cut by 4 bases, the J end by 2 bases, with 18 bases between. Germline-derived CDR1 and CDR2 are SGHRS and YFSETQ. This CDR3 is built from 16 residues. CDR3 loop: CASSRTGSTLQETQYF. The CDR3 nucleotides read TGCGCCAGCAGCCGAACAGGATCAACCTTACAAGAGACCCAGTACTTC.

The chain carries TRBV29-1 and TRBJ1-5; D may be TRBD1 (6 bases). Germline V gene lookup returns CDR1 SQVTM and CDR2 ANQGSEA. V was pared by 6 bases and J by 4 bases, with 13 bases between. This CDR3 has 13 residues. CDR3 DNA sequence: TGCAGCGTAGCGGGACAACAAAATCAGCCCCAGCATTTT. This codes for CSVAGQQNQPQHF.

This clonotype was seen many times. The chain's CDR3 is CASRGLSTDTQYF. CDR3 nucleotide sequence: TGTGCCAGCAGGGGCCTGAGCACAGATACGCAGTATTTT. V is TRBV12-3 or TRBV12-4 and J is TRBJ2-3; D unclear. V lost 6 bases and J lost 0, with 7 bases in between. The CDR3 runs to 13 residues.

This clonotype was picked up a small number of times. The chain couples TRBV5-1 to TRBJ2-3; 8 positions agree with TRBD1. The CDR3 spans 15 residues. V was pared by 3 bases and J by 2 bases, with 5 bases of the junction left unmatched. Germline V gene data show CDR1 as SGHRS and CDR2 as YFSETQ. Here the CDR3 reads CASSSGTGITDTQYF. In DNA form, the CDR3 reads TGCGCCAGCAGCTCAGGGACAGGCATCACAGATACGCAGTATTTT.